This is a list of T cell receptor beta chains from one sample in a study of blood T cell repertoires in COVID-19. The repertoire was sequenced with immunoSEQ multiplex PCR; TCRdb's copy has only in-frame clones and lacks some. The sample consists of approximately 200,000 clones, 70% to 90% of them appearing once. Sequenced: peripheral blood. The receptors here all came from a man between 60 and 75 years old with acute or convalescent COVID-19. The CDR3 runs from the conserved cysteine through the conserved F or W. A D gene is named only where the DNA matches it firmly. Clone size, where shown, is once, few, many, or a class for clones that have expanded.

j_gene: TRBJ2-1; abundance: NA; d_gene: NA; v_gene: TRBV14; CDR3nt: TGTGCCAGCAGCCAACTAGCTTTAAGCTCCTACAATGAGCAGTTCTTC; CDR3aa: CASSQLALSSYNEQFF
j_gene: TRBJ1-2; abundance: few; d_gene: NA; v_gene: TRBV5-4; CDR3nt: TGTGCCAGCAGCTTGGGCCAGGCCTTCTATGGCTACACCTTC; CDR3aa: CASSLGQAFYGYTF
j_gene: TRBJ1-1; abundance: NA; d_gene: NA; v_gene: TRBV15; CDR3nt: TGTGCCACCAGCAGAGGAACAGGGCCAGTTGGCACTGAAGCTTTCTTT; CDR3aa: CATSRGTGPVGTEAFF
j_gene: TRBJ2-3; abundance: NA; d_gene: TRBD1; v_gene: TRBV7-9; CDR3nt: TGTGCCAGCAGCTTAGGACAGGGGGCAGGGACAGATACGCAGTATTTT; CDR3aa: CASSLGQGAGTDTQYF
j_gene: TRBJ1-3; abundance: NA; d_gene: NA; v_gene: TRBV5-1; CDR3nt: TGCGCCAGCAGCTTAGGAACAGGCGGCAACTCTGGAAACACCATATATTTT; CDR3aa: CASSLGTGGNSGNTIYF
j_gene: TRBJ2-3; abundance: few; d_gene: TRBD1; v_gene: TRBV19; CDR3nt: TGTGCCAGTAGCAATTCGGACAGGGGGCTATCAGATACGCAGTATTTT; CDR3aa: CASSNSDRGLSDTQYF
j_gene: TRBJ2-7; abundance: NA; d_gene: NA; v_gene: TRBV4-1; CDR3nt: TGCGCCAGCAGTTTAGCGGACCACACTTCCTACGAGCAGTACTTC; CDR3aa: CASSLADHTSYEQYF
j_gene: TRBJ1-1; abundance: NA; d_gene: TRBD1; v_gene: TRBV5-6; CDR3nt: TGTGCCAGCAGCGTAGGACAGGGGCCTGAAGCTTTCTTT; CDR3aa: CASSVGQGPEAFF
j_gene: TRBJ2-5; abundance: NA; d_gene: TRBD1; v_gene: TRBV6-5; CDR3nt: TGTGCCAGCAGCCTCGGGACAGAACAAGAGACCCAGTACTTC; CDR3aa: CASSLGTEQETQYF
j_gene: TRBJ1-1; abundance: NA; d_gene: NA; v_gene: TRBV2; CDR3nt: TGTGCCAGCAAGAGAAGACAGTTGAACACTGAAGCTTTCTTT; CDR3aa: CASKRRQLNTEAFF
j_gene: TRBJ2-1; abundance: NA; d_gene: TRBD2; v_gene: TRBV7-3; CDR3nt: TGTGCCAGCAGCCTCGGGACTAGCGGGAGCAATGAGCAGTTCTTC; CDR3aa: CASSLGTSGSNEQFF
j_gene: TRBJ1-1; abundance: NA; d_gene: NA; v_gene: TRBV27; CDR3nt: TGTGCCAGCAGTTCCCACCCTTCGACAGGTAACACTGAAGCTTTCTTT; CDR3aa: CASSSHPSTGNTEAFF
j_gene: TRBJ2-5; abundance: few; d_gene: TRBD2; v_gene: TRBV28; CDR3nt: TGTGCCAGCAGTCCCCACCCCGGGACTAGCGGGCTTCAAGAGACCCAGTACTTC; CDR3aa: CASSPHPGTSGLQETQYF
j_gene: TRBJ2-3; abundance: NA; d_gene: TRBD1; v_gene: TRBV20-1; CDR3nt: TGCAGTGAGGGGGCATGGGATACGCAGTATTTT; CDR3aa: CSEGAWDTQYF
j_gene: TRBJ1-5; abundance: NA; d_gene: TRBD1; v_gene: TRBV6-2/TRBV6-3; CDR3nt: TGTGCCAGCAGTTTCCCGGGACAGGGCCAGCCCCAGCATTTT; CDR3aa: CASSFPGQGQPQHF
j_gene: TRBJ1-1; abundance: NA; d_gene: NA; v_gene: TRBV7-6; CDR3nt: TGTGCCAGCAGACACCTTCAAGGGAGGAACACTGAAGCTTTCTTT; CDR3aa: CASRHLQGRNTEAFF
j_gene: TRBJ2-7; abundance: NA; d_gene: NA; v_gene: TRBV7-9; CDR3nt: TGTGCCAGCAGCTTAGCGGGCCGACCTTCCCACGAGCAGTACTTC; CDR3aa: CASSLAGRPSHEQYF
j_gene: TRBJ2-1; abundance: NA; d_gene: NA; v_gene: TRBV7-6; CDR3nt: TGTGCCAGCAGCCGTTTAGTGTCGCGTCCTGCCAATGAGCAGTTCTTC; CDR3aa: CASSRLVSRPANEQFF
j_gene: TRBJ2-2; abundance: NA; d_gene: NA; v_gene: TRBV9; CDR3nt: TGTGCCAGCAGCGCAGGACACCGCGCGAACACCGGGGAGCTGTTTTTT; CDR3aa: CASSAGHRANTGELFF
j_gene: TRBJ2-2; abundance: NA; d_gene: NA; v_gene: TRBV27; CDR3nt: TGTGCCAGCAGTTTATCTGCAGGTGCTTTTACCGGGGAGCTGTTTTTT; CDR3aa: CASSLSAGAFTGELFF
j_gene: TRBJ2-7; abundance: NA; d_gene: TRBD1; v_gene: TRBV28; CDR3nt: TGTGCCAGCAGTTTTCTAGGACAGGGGAAATACGAGCAGTACTTC; CDR3aa: CASSFLGQGKYEQYF
j_gene: TRBJ2-3; abundance: NA; d_gene: TRBD1; v_gene: TRBV18; CDR3nt: TGTGCCAGCTCACCACAGGGACAGGGAACAAGCACAGATACGCAGTATTTT; CDR3aa: CASSPQGQGTSTDTQYF
j_gene: TRBJ1-2; abundance: NA; d_gene: TRBD1; v_gene: TRBV29-1; CDR3nt: TGCAGCGTTGAGTACAGGGGCGTCAGCTATGGCTACACCTTC; CDR3aa: CSVEYRGVSYGYTF
j_gene: TRBJ2-7; abundance: NA; d_gene: TRBD2; v_gene: TRBV6-5; CDR3nt: TGTGCCACCCTTAGCGGGATGTCCTACGAGCAGTACTTC; CDR3aa: CATLSGMSYEQYF
j_gene: TRBJ2-7; abundance: NA; d_gene: NA; v_gene: TRBV6-2/TRBV6-3; CDR3nt: TGTGCCAGCAGTTTCCCCACAGGAAGGGTATCCTACGAGCAGTACTTC; CDR3aa: CASSFPTGRVSYEQYF